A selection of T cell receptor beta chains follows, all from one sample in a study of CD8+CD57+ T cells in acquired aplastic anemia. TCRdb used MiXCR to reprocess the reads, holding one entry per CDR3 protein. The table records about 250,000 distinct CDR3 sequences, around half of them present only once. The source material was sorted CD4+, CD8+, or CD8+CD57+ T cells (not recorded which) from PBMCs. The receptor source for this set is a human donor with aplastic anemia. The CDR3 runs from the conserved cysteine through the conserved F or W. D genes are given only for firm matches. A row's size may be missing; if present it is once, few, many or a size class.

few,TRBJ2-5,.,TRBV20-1,TGCAGTGCTAGCCAAGAGACCCAGTACTTC,CSASQETQYF
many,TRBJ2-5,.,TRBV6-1,TGTGCCAGCAGTGAGACCGCGGGGACGCAAGAGACCCAGTACTTC,CASSETAGTQETQYF
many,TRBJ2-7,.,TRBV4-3,TGCGCCAGCAGCCAGTTCCACAGGGTCGAGCAGTACTTC,CASSQFHRVEQYF
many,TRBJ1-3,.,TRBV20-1,TGCAGTGCTAGAGATCAGGACTCTGGAAACACCATATATTTT,CSARDQDSGNTIYF
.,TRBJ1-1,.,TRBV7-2,TGTGCCAGCAGCTCGCAAGGGACAATGAACACTGAAGCTTTCTTT,CASSSQGTMNTEAFF
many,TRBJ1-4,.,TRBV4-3,TGCGCCAGCAAGGGGCGCGCCGACGTGGCAACTAATGAAAAACTGTTTTTT,CASKGRADVATNEKLFF
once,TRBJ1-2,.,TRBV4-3,TGCGCCAGCAGCCAAGTGGGGGACTCCTATGGCTACACCTTC,CASSQVGDSYGYTF
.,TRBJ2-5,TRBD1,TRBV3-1,TGTGCCAGCACCGCAGGGGACAGTCTACAAGAGACCCAGTACTTC,CASTAGDSLQETQYF
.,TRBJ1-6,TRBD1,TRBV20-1,TGCAGTGCTAGACTCGGGACAGGGGCTTCACCCCTCCACTTT,CSARLGTGASPLHF
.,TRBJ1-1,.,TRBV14,TGTGCCAGCAGCCAAATTTGGGGGCTGAACACTGAAGCTTTCTTT,CASSQIWGLNTEAFF
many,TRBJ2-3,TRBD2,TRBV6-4,TGTGCCAGCAGTGACTCGGGGCTAGCGGGTGATACGCAGTATTTT,CASSDSGLAGDTQYF
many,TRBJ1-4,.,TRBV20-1,TGCAGTGCTACCGAACAGGGTCTTGGGTTTTTT,CSATEQGLGFF
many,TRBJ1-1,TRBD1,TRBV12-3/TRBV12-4,TGTGCCAGCACCATTCTAGGGGGCAGTACTGAAGCTTTCTTT,CASTILGGSTEAFF
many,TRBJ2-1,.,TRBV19,TGTGCCAGTAGTATAGACCGGGAGAGGTCCTACAATGAGCAGTTCTTC,CASSIDRERSYNEQFF
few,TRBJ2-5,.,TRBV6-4,TGTGCCAGCAGGGAGGGGATGGAAGAGACCCAGTACTTC,CASREGMEETQYF
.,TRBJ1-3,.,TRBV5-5,TGTGCCAGCAGCTTGGGGGAGAGCTCTGGAAACGCCATATATTTT,CASSLGESSGNAIYF
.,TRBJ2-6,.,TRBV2,TGTGCCAGCAGTGAATCCCCATCCGGGGAATGCAAAACTGGGGCCAACGTCCTGACTTTC,CASSESPSGECKTGANVLTF
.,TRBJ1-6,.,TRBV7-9,TGTGCCAGCAACCAAGATAGCGCAGGGGCAGATTCACCCCTCCACTTT,CASNQDSAGADSPLHF
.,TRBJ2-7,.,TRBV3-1,TGTGCCAGCAGCCAAGATCGGATTGAGCAGTACTTC,CASSQDRIEQYF
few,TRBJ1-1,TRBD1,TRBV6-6,TGTGCCAGCAGTTTAGTCTCACAGGGGGAAGGTTCCACTGAAGCTTTCTTT,CASSLVSQGEGSTEAFF
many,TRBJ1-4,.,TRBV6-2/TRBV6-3,TGTGCCAGCAGTTGGACGGATCATAATGAAAAACTGTTTTTT,CASSWTDHNEKLFF
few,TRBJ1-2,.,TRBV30,TGTGCCTGGGACCAGGAGGGGCTGGGGGGCTACACCTTC,CAWDQEGLGGYTF
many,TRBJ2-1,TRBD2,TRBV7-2,TGTGCCAGCAGCTCGTACCCAAAAACTAGCGGGGGGGGCAATGAGCAGTTCTTC,CASSSYPKTSGGGNEQFF
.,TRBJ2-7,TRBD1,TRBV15,TGTGCCACCAGCAGAGAAGGGGGCGCCCGCGCGTACGAGCAGTACTTC,CATSREGGARAYEQYF
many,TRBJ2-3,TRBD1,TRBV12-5,TGTGCTAGTGGTCCCGGACAGGGCCTTATGGCAGATACGCAGTATTTT,CASGPGQGLMADTQYF
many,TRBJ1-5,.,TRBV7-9,TGTGCCAGCAGCTTAGCCTCCCAGGGGAATCAGCCCCAGCATTTT,CASSLASQGNQPQHF
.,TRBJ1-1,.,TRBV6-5,TGTGCCAGCAGTTACTCCCCCCAGATGAACACTGAAGCTTTCTTT,CASSYSPQMNTEAFF
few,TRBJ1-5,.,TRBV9,TGTGCCAGCAGCGCGTATAGCAATCAGCCCCAGCATTTT,CASSAYSNQPQHF
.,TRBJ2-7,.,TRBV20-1,TGCAGTGCGGGATCCGGGACCTTCCCTATGGGGGAGCAGTACTTC,CSAGSGTFPMGEQYF
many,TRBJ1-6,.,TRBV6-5,TGTGCCAGCAGTTATCATAATTCGGGGTTGACCAATTCACCCCTCCACTTT,CASSYHNSGLTNSPLHF
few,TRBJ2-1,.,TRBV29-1,TGCAGCGTTGAAGCGTCAGACAGGCTCTCCTACAATGAGCAGTTCTTC,CSVEASDRLSYNEQFF
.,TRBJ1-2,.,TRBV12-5,TGTGCTAGTGGTTCGGACGGGTCTCGACGGGATAACTATGGCTACACCTTC,CASGSDGSRRDNYGYTF
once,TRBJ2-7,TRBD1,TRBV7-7,TGTGCTAGCAGCTTAGTGGACAGGGGGAGCGAGCAGTACTTC,CASSLVDRGSEQYF
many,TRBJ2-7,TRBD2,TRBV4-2,TGTGCCAGCAGCCAAGCCGGGAGCGGGAGGAACGAGCAGTACTTC,CASSQAGSGRNEQYF
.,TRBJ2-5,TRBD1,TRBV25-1,TGTGCCAGCAGTGAACTTAGGGACAGGGTTGGCGGGACCCAGTACTTC,CASSELRDRVGGTQYF
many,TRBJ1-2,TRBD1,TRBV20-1,TGCAGTGCTAGAGATGGGGGACAGGGGTACCATGGCTACACCTTC,CSARDGGQGYHGYTF
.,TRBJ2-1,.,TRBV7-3,TGTGCCAGCAGCTTACTAGGGGCGGACAATGAGCAGTTCTTC,CASSLLGADNEQFF